This T cell receptor beta chain was captured in a study of regulatory T cells in long-lasting Graves disease. Study background: Freshly diagnosed Graves' patients had used antithyroid drugs for under 3 months. Study conclusions and caveats: More public clonotypes were shared by persistent patients (2,741) than by new patients (about 970). Repertoires from persistent disease leaned toward TRBV28, TRBJ1-2 and TRBJ2-5.

The CDR3 is made up of 15 amino acids. Germline-derived CDR1 and CDR2 are MDHEN and SYDVKM. V was shortened by 7 bases and J by 7 bases, with 19 bases between the two germline ends. A few counts support this clonotype. As yet, its antigen is unknown. The time point is: newly diagnosed GD, antithyroid drugs for less than 3 months. With RNA extracted from PBMCs as input, the TCR library was made. Library construction for TCR beta used iRepertoire HTBI primers and Arm-PCR of CDR3 regions. TCRdb used MiXCR to reprocess the multiplex PCR reads, holding one entry per CDR3 protein. The repertoire holds hundreds of thousands of distinct CDR3 sequences, with roughly 17% as singletons. These data were also reused for a study on T cells in Graves' hyperthyroidism and ophthalmopathy.

The specimen comprised peripheral blood mononuclear cells (PBMCs), sampled at new diagnosis, from a patient treated with antithyroid drugs. The receptor's source is a man aged 40-50 years with Graves disease. This chain links TRBV28 with TRBJ1-4, with D perhaps matching TRBD1 (5 bases). For the CDR3, the DNA is TGTGCCAGCATGGGGGGGACCAGTCCGGTTGAAAAACTGTTTTTT. Translation gives CASMGGTSPVEKLFF.